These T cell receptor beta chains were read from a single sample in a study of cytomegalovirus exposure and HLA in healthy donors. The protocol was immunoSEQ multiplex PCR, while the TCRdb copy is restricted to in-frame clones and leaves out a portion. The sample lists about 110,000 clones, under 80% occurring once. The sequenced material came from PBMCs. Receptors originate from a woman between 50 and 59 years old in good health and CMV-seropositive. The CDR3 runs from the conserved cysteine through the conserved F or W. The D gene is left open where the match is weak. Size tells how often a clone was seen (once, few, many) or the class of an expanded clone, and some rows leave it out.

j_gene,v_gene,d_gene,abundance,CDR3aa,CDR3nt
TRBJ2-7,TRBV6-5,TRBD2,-,CASGRGGPYEQYF,TGTGCCAGCGGACGGGGGGGTCCCTACGAGCAGTACTTC
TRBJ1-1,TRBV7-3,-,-,CASSRDRNTEAFF,TGTGCCAGCAGTCGCGACAGGAACACTGAAGCTTTCTTT
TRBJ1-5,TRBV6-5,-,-,CASSYVGAGQPQHF,TGTGCCAGCAGTTACGTGGGGGCGGGTCAGCCCCAGCATTTT
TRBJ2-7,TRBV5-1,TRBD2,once,CASSLGGGPLYEQYF,TGCGCCAGCAGCTTGGGCGGGGGGCCCTTGTACGAGCAGTACTTC
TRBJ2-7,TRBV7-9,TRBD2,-,CSSSGEGILNYEQYF,TGTTCCAGCAGCGGGGAGGGTATACTCAACTACGAGCAGTACTTC
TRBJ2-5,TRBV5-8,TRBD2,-,CASSPGTSGGTTQETQYF,TGTGCCAGCAGCCCCGGGACTAGCGGGGGAACAACCCAAGAGACCCAGTACTTC
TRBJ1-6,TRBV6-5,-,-,CASRRVAPDSPLHF,TGTGCCAGCCGTCGGGTTGCGCCGGATTCACCCCTCCACTTT
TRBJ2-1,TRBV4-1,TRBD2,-,CASSQVSGAIYNEQFF,TGCGCCAGCAGCCAAGTCAGCGGGGCAATTTACAATGAGCAGTTCTTC
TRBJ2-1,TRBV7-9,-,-,CASSFLRGSGNEQFF,TGTGCCAGCAGCTTCCTTCGGGGGTCAGGCAATGAGCAGTTCTTC
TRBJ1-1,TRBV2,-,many,CASSVAPGTEAFF,TGTGCCAGCAGTGTGGCCCCGGGCACTGAAGCTTTCTTT
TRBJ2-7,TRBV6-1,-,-,CASSPTGLLGGEQYF,TGTGCCAGCAGCCCTACGGGACTTCTCGGAGGCGAGCAGTACTTC
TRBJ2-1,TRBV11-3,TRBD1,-,CASSSRDRDSYNEQFF,TGTGCCAGCAGTTCCCGGGACAGGGACTCCTACAATGAGCAGTTCTTC
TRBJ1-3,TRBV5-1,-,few,CASSLASSGNTIYF,TGCGCCAGCAGCTTGGCCAGTTCTGGAAACACCATATATTTT
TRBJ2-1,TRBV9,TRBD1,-,CASSVAGTGEAFF,TGTGCCAGCAGCGTAGCGGGGACAGGGGAGGCGTTCTTC
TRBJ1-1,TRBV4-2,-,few,CASSQVPRGEAFF,TGTGCCAGCAGCCAAGTGCCACGGGGTGAAGCTTTCTTT
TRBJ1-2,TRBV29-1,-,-,CSVGAQTGGSNYGYTF,TGCAGCGTCGGAGCCCAGACCGGCGGGTCTAACTATGGCTACACCTTC
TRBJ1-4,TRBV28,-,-,CASRSGITNEKLFF,TGTGCCAGCAGGAGCGGGATTACTAATGAAAAACTGTTTTTT